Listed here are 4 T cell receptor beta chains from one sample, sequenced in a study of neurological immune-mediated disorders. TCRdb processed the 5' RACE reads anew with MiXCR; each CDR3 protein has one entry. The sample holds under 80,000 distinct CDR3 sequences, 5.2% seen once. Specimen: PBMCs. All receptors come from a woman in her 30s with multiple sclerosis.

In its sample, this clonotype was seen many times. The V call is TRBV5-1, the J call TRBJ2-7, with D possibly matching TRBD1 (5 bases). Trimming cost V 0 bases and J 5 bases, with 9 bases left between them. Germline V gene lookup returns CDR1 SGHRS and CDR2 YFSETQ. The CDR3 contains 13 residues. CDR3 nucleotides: TGCGCCAGCAGCTTGGCCAGGGCGGACGAGCAGTACTTC. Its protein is CASSLARADEQYF.

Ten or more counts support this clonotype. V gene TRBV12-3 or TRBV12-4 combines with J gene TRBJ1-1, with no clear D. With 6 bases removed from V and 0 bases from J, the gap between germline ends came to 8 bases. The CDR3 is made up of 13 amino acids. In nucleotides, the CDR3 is TGTGCCAGCAGGGAGAACATGAACACTGAAGCTTTCTTT. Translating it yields CASRENMNTEAFF.

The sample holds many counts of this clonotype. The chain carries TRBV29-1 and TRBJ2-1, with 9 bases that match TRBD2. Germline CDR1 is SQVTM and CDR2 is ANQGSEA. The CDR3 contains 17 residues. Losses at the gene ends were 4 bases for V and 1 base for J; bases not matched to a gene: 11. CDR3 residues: CSVAGAASGVSYNEQFF. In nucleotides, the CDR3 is TGCAGCGTTGCGGGGGCTGCTAGCGGGGTGTCCTACAATGAGCAGTTCTTC.

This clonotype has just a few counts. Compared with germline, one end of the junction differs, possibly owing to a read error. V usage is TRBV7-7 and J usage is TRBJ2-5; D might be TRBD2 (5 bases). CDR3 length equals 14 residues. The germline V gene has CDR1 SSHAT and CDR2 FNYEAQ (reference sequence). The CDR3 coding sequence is TGTGCTAGCAGCTTAGAGCCGGGAAGAGAGACCCAGTACTTC. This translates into CASSLEPGRETQYF.